Described below is a single TCR beta chain sequence and its context. Its antigen is still unknown. This CDR3 contains 14 residues. Germline V gene lookup returns CDR1 LGHDT and CDR2 YNNKEL (reference sequence). The V end lost 6 bases, the J end lost 2 bases, and 10 bases lay between the germline ends. This sample is part of a study of T cell responses to AZD1222 COVID-19 vaccine. Some clones are missing from TCRdb's copy, which holds only in-frame ones; the method was immunoSEQ multiplex PCR. The sample shows tens of thousands of clones, 85% to 95% of them seen only once. Study-level findings and limits: Scientists sampled the repertoires only once the peak T cell response had passed. Only a handful of AZD1222 recipients, more than five in all, had baseline seropositivity.

The specimen was peripheral blood, collected 28 days after the second dose of the MenACWY control vaccine. This chain joins TRBV3-1 (or the pseudogene TRBV3-2) and TRBJ2-2; no clear D. The receptor's source is an adult who received the MenACWY meningococcal vaccine as a control. The CDR3 reads CASRYGANTGELFF. In DNA form, the CDR3 reads TGTGCCAGCAGATATGGAGCCAACACCGGGGAGCTGTTTTTT.